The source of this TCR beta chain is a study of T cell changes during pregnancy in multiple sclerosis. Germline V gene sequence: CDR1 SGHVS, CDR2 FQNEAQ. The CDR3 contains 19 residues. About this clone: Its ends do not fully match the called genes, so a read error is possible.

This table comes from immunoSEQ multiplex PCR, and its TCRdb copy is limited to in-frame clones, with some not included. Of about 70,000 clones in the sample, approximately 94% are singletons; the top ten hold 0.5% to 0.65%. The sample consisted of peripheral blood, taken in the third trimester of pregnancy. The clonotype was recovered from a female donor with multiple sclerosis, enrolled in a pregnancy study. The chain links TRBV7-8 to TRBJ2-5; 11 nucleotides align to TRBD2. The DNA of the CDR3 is TGTGCCAGCAGCTTAGCGAGGCTAGCGGGGGGTCGCGACCAGGAGACCCAGTACTTC. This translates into CASSLARLAGGRDQETQYF.